This T cell receptor (beta chain) was found in a study of T cells expressing NK-cell markers. Study-wide context: Sequencing covered eight donors, seven HCMV-seropositive and one seronegative.

To note about this clonotype: Its antigen is currently unknown.

Study observations and caveats: Each of roughly 6 donors carried dominant NKG2C+ clonotypes accounting for roughly 1.0-7.5% of CD8+ T cells. The CD3+CD56-NKG2C+ fraction was also led by these clonotypes in a few donors.

Generation of TCR beta cDNA was performed by 5'RACE template switching incorporating UMIs. TCRdb reprocessed the 5' RACE reads, keeping one entry per CDR3 protein, no DNA. This sample contains about 460,000 distinct CDR3 sequences. Sequencing was done on a sample of blood T cells: a sorted CD56 or NKG2C T cell subset, CD4+ or CD8+ T cells, or bulk PBMC T cells (not recorded which). The clonotype was recovered from a woman between 50 and 59 years old in good health.

The CDR3: CASSLVGTGGTEAFF. The genes are TRBV7-8 and TRBJ1-1; absent DNA, TCRdb's TRBD1 call cannot be checked. In germline, CDR1 is SGHVS, CDR2 FQNEAQ. The CDR3 is 15 residues long.